This TCR beta chain was observed in a study of cytomegalovirus exposure and HLA in healthy donors. For this clone: Its target is unknown.

The PCR had 60 Vbeta and 13 Jbeta primers. Here immunoSEQ multiplex PCR was the method, and the copy in TCRdb shows in-frame clones only, minus some. The repertoire holds more than 150,000 clones, with approximately 80% as singletons. General observations from the study: With later analysis, a missense DCLRE1C variant became linked to TCR beta V- and J-gene trimming.

CDR3 length: 15 residues. V was shortened by 2 bases and J by 2 bases, with 10 bases between the two germline ends. This chain joins TRBV23-1 and TRBJ1-3; possibly TRBD1 for D (6 bases). TRBV23-1 is noted as an ORF with a role that remains uncertain. The sample taken for sequencing was PBMCs. The TCR originated in a girl between 10 and 17 years old in good health and CMV-seropositive. The CDR3 loop is CASSQRRTAGNTIYF. The CDR3 DNA reads TGCGCCAGCAGTCAAAGGCGGACAGCTGGAAACACCATATATTTT.